The clone carrying this T cell receptor (beta chain) showed up just a few times. Its antigen is not identified. These data are taken from a study of T-cell memory formation after mild COVID-19. On the study more broadly: The two donors had largely donor-specific TCR clusters. Regarding the study as a whole: Day 15 to 85 contractors were CD4/CD8 balanced; later expanders leaned CD4+.

The V gene's germline CDR1 is SNHLY and CDR2 FYNNEI. The V end was cut by 10 bases, the J end by 5 bases, with 14 bases between. This CDR3 has 12 residues. TCRdb called the 5' RACE reads again in MiXCR, with one record for every CDR3 protein. The data hold 340,000 or so distinct CDR3 sequences, with about an eighth observed a single time. This chain uses TRBV2 with TRBJ2-5; D is unresolved. The clonotype comes from a man aged 18 to 29 who had mild COVID-19 (a few samples of this study predate the infection). Cell type and time point are not known. The sequencing input was PBMCs or a T cell subset sorted from them (not recorded which). CDR3 residues: CATTSSGETQYF. CDR3 DNA: TGTGCCACTACCTCCTCTGGTGAGACCCAGTACTTC.